One and the same sample provided the 23 T cell receptor beta chains below, sequenced in a study of post-analysis software for immune sequencing data. Study outcomes and limitations: In patients, TRBV5-6, TRBV5-1 and TRBV20-1 belonged to five TRBV segments found more frequently than in controls.

The TCR beta cDNA libraries contained unique molecular identifiers. TCRdb reprocessed the PCR reads with MiXCR, giving one entry per CDR3 protein. This table holds a few hundred thousand distinct CDR3 sequences, under 40% found once. No antigens are known for them. The sample taken for sequencing was blood. These receptor sequences come from a girl aged 2 to 17 with multiple sclerosis.

This sequence joins TRBV11-2 and TRBJ1-1; D unresolved. CDR1 and CDR2 from the germline V gene are SGHAT and FQNNGV. V was cut by 0 bases and J by 2 bases, with 4 bases left in between. The length of the CDR3 is 13 residues. CDR3 sequence (DNA): TGTGCCAGCAGCTTAGACATAAACACTGAAGCTTTCTTT. Translating it yields CASSLDINTEAFF.

The chain joins TRBV20-1 to TRBJ1-2; weak D call: TRBD1 (6 bases). This CDR3 is built from 14 residues. CDR1 and CDR2 from the germline V gene are DFQATT and SNEGSKA (reference sequence). Trimming took off 6 bases at V and 7 bases at J, with 21 bases between the two ends. The DNA for the CDR3 is TGCAGTGCCCGGAAGGGGGAAGGTTCACCTGGCTACACCTTC. The encoded protein is CSARKGEGSPGYTF.

The V and J genes are TRBV3-1 and TRBJ2-1, with D possibly being TRBD1 (6 bases). The V end was cut by 4 bases, the J end by 0 bases, with 13 bases between. CDR1 and CDR2 (germline): LGHDT, YNNKEL (reference sequence). This CDR3 has 16 amino acids. The CDR3 region is CASSPEDRSSYNEQFF. CDR3 sequence (DNA): TGTGCCAGCAGCCCCGAAGACAGGAGCTCCTACAATGAGCAGTTCTTC.

This clonotype was observed a handful of times. V usage is TRBV5-1 and J usage is TRBJ1-1, with unresolved D. V dropped 0 bases and J dropped 4 bases, with 10 bases sitting between them. CDR3 length: 14 amino acids. Germline V gene sequence: CDR1 SGHRS, CDR2 YFSETQ. This CDR3 reads CASSLGTVRTEAFF. CDR3 nucleotides: TGCGCCAGCAGCTTGGGGACCGTCCGCACTGAAGCTTTCTTT.

The chain combines TRBV11-2 with TRBJ2-1; the match to TRBD1 covers 7 bases. Germline values: CDR1 SGHAT, CDR2 FQNNGV. V trimming: 4 bases; J trimming: 2 bases; junction bases outside the gene matches: 8. The CDR3 is 16 residues long. The CDR3 sequence: CASSSDRAEPYNEQFF. Written as DNA, the CDR3 is TGTGCCAGCAGCTCCGACAGGGCAGAACCCTACAATGAGCAGTTCTTC.

CDR3 in DNA: TGTGCCAGCAGCAACAGGGTTGAGACCCAGTACTTC. As protein: CASSNRVETQYF. The chain employs TRBV11-2 and TRBJ2-5; maybe TRBD1 (6 bases). CDR1 and CDR2 (germline): SGHAT, FQNNGV. This CDR3 is built from 12 residues. The V end lost 5 bases, the J end lost 5 bases, and 9 bases lay between the germline ends.

The chain carries TRBV29-1 and TRBJ2-7; the D gene is possibly TRBD2 (5 bases). Looked up from germline, CDR1 is SQVTM and CDR2 is ANQGSEA. This CDR3 contains 12 residues. V was shortened by 5 bases and J by 7 bases, with 15 bases between the two germline ends. The CDR3 loop reads CSVRRTYNEQYF. CDR3 DNA: TGCAGCGTTCGAAGGACTTACAATGAGCAGTACTTC.

V and J are TRBV10-2 and TRBJ2-7, with D perhaps given as TRBD1 or TRBD2 (5 bases each). V was shortened by 8 bases and J by 4 bases, with 15 bases between the two germline ends. This CDR3 is 13 amino acids long. Looked up from germline, CDR1 is WSHSY and CDR2 is SAAADI. CDR3 coding DNA: TGCGCCAGCGGTCTGGGGGAGCGGTACGAGCAGTACTTC. Protein: CASGLGERYEQYF.

V usage is TRBV6-2 or TRBV6-3 and J usage is TRBJ1-5; no clear D gene. The CDR3 length is 13 residues. V lost 2 bases and J 3 bases, leaving 5 bases between the germline ends. The germline V gene has CDR1 MNHEY and CDR2 SVGEGT. CDR3 sequence reads: CASSYLDNQPQHF. As DNA, the CDR3 is TGTGCCAGCAGTTACCTGGACAATCAGCCCCAGCATTTT.

This clonotype has only a few counts. V is TRBV29-1 and J is TRBJ2-3; D call uncertain. V lost 4 bases to trimming and J lost 2 bases, with 10 bases between them. Germline assignment: CDR1 SQVTM and CDR2 ANQGSEA. This CDR3 has 13 residues. The CDR3 nucleotides are TGCAGCGTTGGTATCAGCCTCACAGATACGCAGTATTTT. Translated: CSVGISLTDTQYF.

The rearrangement uses TRBV10-3 and TRBJ2-1; TRBD1 might be the D (7 bases). Trimming took 3 bases from V and 6 from J, leaving 12 bases between them. Germline CDR1 and CDR2: ENHRY and SYGVKD. The CDR3 sequence is 14 residues long. As DNA, the CDR3 is TGTGCCATCAGTGACAGCCAGGGGGGCAATGAGCAGTTCTTC. As protein: CAISDSQGGNEQFF.

In this sample, this clonotype turned up a few times. This chain joins TRBV6-4 and TRBJ1-2; 7 nucleotides agree with TRBD1. The CDR3 is made up of 14 amino acids. Germline V gene lookup returns CDR1 MRHNA and CDR2 SNTAGT. Unmatched junction bases numbered 12, after V lost 7 bases and J lost 7 bases. The CDR3 coding sequence is TGTGCCAGCAAAGGGGGCACCCCAAAGGGTGGCTACACCTTC. It encodes CASKGGTPKGGYTF.

The chain is built from TRBV5-6 and TRBJ1-5, with 7 bases fitting TRBD1. CDR1 SGHDT and CDR2 YYEEEE come from the germline V gene. The CDR3 covers 15 residues. V was clipped by 3 bases and J by 7 bases; unmatched bases: 10. CDR3 in DNA: TGTGCCAGCAGCTCCCGGGACAGTATCACACAGCCCCAGCATTTT. Residues: CASSSRDSITQPQHF.

This chain uses TRBV16 with TRBJ1-4; the D is unclear. The CDR3 spans 14 residues. V was clipped by 3 bases and J by 3 bases, with 8 bases between them. Looked up from germline, CDR1 is KGHSY and CDR2 is FQNENV. The CDR3 loop reads CASSQRVSNEKLFF. The CDR3 DNA is TGTGCCAGCAGCCAGCGGGTGTCTAATGAAAAACTGTTTTTT.

This chain connects TRBV5-5 to TRBJ2-7; D unclear. V lost 0 bases to trimming and J lost 5 bases, with 6 bases between them. The CDR3 spans 12 residues. CDR1 and CDR2 from the germline V gene are SGHKS and YYEKEE (reference sequence). CDR3 nucleotides: TGTGCCAGCAGCTTGGTTTTTGACGAGCAGTACTTC. Amino acid sequence: CASSLVFDEQYF.

V gene TRBV10-3 combines with J gene TRBJ2-3; D not resolved. Trimming removed 0 bases at V and 1 base at J, with 11 bases between. Germline V CDR1 and CDR2: ENHRY, SYGVKD. This CDR3 is 16 amino acids long. The CDR3 loop reads CAISESSPEGTDTQYF. Written as DNA, the CDR3 is TGTGCCATCAGTGAGTCTAGCCCCGAGGGCACAGATACGCAGTATTTT.

The rearrangement joins TRBV20-1 to TRBJ1-2; 9 bases fit TRBD1. Germline values: CDR1 DFQATT, CDR2 SNEGSKA (reference sequence). CDR3 length: 15 residues. V gave up 3 bases and J gave up 1 base; unmatched junction bases: 6. The CDR3 coding sequence is TGCAGTGCTAGCCTGGGACAGGGTAATAACTATGGCTACACCTTC. Its translation: CSASLGQGNNYGYTF.

Only a few counts were recorded for this clonotype. This rearrangement joins TRBV27 to TRBJ2-1, with 9 bases that match TRBD2. The CDR3 covers 18 residues. Germline assignment: CDR1 MNHEY and CDR2 SMNVEV (reference sequence). Germline trimming cut 6 bases from V and 2 bases from J; bases unmatched to any gene: 14. The CDR3 DNA reads TGTGCCAGCAGCGAACCCGACCCAGGCGGGGGGGCCTACAATGAGCAGTTCTTC. Translating gives CASSEPDPGGGAYNEQFF.

V usage is TRBV6-5 and J usage is TRBJ2-7, with a tentative D call TRBD1 (5 bases). CDR1 MNHEY and CDR2 SVGAGI come from the germline V gene. This CDR3 spans 14 amino acids. V was pared by 6 bases and J by 1 base, with 13 bases between. CDR3: CASRQTATSYEQYF. Written as DNA, the CDR3 is TGTGCCAGCAGGCAGACAGCAACATCCTACGAGCAGTACTTC.

The V gene is TRBV20-1, the J gene TRBJ2-1; the D is unclear. The CDR3 sequence is 11 residues long. V was trimmed by 6 bases and J by 8 bases, leaving 11 bases between them. Germline V gene sequence: CDR1 DFQATT, CDR2 SNEGSKA (reference sequence). The CDR3 coding sequence is TGCAGTGCCTCCCGGACCGATGAGCAGTTCTTC. This gives the protein CSASRTDEQFF.

In this sample, this clonotype turned up once. This sequence joins TRBV12-3 or TRBV12-4 and TRBJ1-4; 10 bases line up with TRBD1. This CDR3 comprises 15 residues. The trim removed 6 bases at V and 7 bases at J, leaving 8 bases unmatched. In DNA, the CDR3 is TGTGCCAGCAGAGCCTCCGGGACAGGGGCTGAAAAACTGTTTTTT. Translated: CASRASGTGAEKLFF.

This chain joins TRBV7-9 and TRBJ1-4; D is perhaps TRBD1 (6 bases). CDR1 and CDR2 (germline): SEHNR, FQNEAQ (reference sequence). The CDR3 extends over 15 amino acids. V lost 4 bases and J lost 2, with 11 bases in between. The CDR3 DNA reads as TGTGCCAGCAGCTCCCAACAGGGCACTAATGAAAAACTGTTTTTT. Its translation: CASSSQQGTNEKLFF.

Only a few counts were recorded for this clonotype. The junction and the germline gene differ at one end; a read error may be behind it. The rearrangement joins TRBV7-7 to TRBJ2-5; D may be TRBD2 (7 bases). The V gene's germline CDR1 is SSHAT and CDR2 FNYEAQ (reference sequence). The CDR3 contains 15 residues. CDR3 residues: CASSHREGDQETQYF. For the CDR3, the DNA is TGTGCTAGCAGCCACAGGGAGGGGGACCAAGAGACCCAGTACTTC.